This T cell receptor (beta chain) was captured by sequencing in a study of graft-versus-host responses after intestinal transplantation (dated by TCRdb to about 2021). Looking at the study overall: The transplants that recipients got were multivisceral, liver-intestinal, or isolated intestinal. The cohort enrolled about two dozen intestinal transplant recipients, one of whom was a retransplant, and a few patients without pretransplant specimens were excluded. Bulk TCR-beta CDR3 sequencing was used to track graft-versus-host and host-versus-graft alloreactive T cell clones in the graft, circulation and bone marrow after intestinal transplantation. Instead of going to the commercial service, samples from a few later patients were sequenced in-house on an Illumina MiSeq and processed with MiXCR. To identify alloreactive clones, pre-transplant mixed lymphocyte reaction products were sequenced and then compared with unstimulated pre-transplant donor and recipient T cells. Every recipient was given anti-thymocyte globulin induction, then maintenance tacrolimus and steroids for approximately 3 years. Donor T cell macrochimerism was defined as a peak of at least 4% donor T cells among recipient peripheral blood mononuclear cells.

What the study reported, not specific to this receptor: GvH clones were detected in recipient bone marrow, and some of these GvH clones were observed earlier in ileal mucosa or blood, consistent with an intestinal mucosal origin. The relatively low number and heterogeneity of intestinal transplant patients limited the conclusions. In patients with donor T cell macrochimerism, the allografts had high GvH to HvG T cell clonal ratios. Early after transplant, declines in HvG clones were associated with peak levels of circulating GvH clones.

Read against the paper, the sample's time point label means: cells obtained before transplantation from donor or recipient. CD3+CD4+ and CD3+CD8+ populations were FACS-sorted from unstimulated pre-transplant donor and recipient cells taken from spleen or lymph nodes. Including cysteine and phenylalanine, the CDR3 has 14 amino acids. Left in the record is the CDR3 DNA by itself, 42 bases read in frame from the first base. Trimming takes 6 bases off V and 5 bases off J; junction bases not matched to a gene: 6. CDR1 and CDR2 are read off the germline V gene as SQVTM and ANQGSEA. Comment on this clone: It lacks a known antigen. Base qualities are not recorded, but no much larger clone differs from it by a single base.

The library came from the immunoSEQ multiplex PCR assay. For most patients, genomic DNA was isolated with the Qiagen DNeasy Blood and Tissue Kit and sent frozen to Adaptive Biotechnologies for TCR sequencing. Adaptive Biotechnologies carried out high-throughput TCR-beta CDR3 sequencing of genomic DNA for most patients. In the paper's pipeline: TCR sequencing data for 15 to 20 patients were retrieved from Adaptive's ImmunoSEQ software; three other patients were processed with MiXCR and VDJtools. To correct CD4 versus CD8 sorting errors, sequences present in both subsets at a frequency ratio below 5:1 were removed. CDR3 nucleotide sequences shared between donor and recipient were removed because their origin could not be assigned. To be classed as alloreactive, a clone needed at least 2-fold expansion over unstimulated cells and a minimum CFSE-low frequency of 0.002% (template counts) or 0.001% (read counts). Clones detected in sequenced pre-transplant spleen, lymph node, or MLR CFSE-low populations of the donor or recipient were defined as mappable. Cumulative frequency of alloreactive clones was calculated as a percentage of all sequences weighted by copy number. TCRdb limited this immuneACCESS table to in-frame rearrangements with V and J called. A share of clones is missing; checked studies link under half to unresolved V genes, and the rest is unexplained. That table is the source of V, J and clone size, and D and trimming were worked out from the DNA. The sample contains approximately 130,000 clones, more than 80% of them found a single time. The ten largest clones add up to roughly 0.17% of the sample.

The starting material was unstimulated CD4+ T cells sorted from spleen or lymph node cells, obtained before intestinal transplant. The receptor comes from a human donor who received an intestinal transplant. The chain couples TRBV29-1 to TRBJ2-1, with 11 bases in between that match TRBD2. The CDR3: CSVLLAGVNNEQFF. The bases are TGCAGCGTATTACTAGCGGGGGTGAACAATGAGCAGTTCTTC.